This is a list of T cell receptor beta chains from one sample in a study of shared clonotypes between healthy human individuals. Method: immunoSEQ multiplex PCR; TCRdb's copy keeps in-frame clones and lacks some. The data show over a million clones, with around 82% seen just once and 0.5% to 0.65% held by the top ten. The sequenced sample consisted of memory CD4+ T cells from PBMCs. These receptor sequences come from a man between 18 and 29 years old in good health. Some clones in this sample may be carry-over from other donors' samples. Both conserved end residues are part of each CDR3. The order of the fields is V gene, CDR3 protein.

v_gene: TRBV28; CDR3aa: CASTPVVEKAGGIRGLEQYF
v_gene: TRBV28; CDR3aa: CASWDAGSYEQYF
v_gene: TRBV4-1; CDR3aa: CASSPGSYGYTF
v_gene: TRBV7-9; CDR3aa: CAVLAGTSTDTQYF
v_gene: TRBV18; CDR3aa: CASSPGLVENEKLFF
v_gene: TRBV7-2; CDR3aa: CASSNRAANVLTF
v_gene: TRBV5-4; CDR3aa: CASSLAGGVGTQYF
v_gene: TRBV9; CDR3aa: CASSVGGPSYEQYF
v_gene: TRBV28; CDR3aa: CASSPLSPSGSSYEQYF
v_gene: TRBV9; CDR3aa: CASSVVVADTQYF
v_gene: TRBV5-1; CDR3aa: CASSVGSRMSELFF
v_gene: TRBV4-1; CDR3aa: CASSQLMGRDPKGVTGAFF
v_gene: TRBV4-2; CDR3aa: CASSQDVLPSGRGTDTQYF
v_gene: TRBV25-1; CDR3aa: CASSARDSLSGANVLTF
v_gene: TRBV29-1; CDR3aa: CSVESATPGETQYF
v_gene: TRBV2; CDR3aa: CASSGGNRYQPQHF
v_gene: TRBV5-6; CDR3aa: CASSSTGSTDTQYF
v_gene: TRBV27; CDR3aa: CASSLGSDLAGYEQYF
v_gene: TRBV2; CDR3aa: CASSENYNEQFF
v_gene: TRBV18; CDR3aa: CASSPGGNEQFF
v_gene: TRBV9; CDR3aa: CASSVEADRNTEAFF
v_gene: TRBV11-2; CDR3aa: CASSSTREFQETQYF
v_gene: TRBV5-1; CDR3aa: CASSLAGPQETQYF
v_gene: TRBV19; CDR3aa: CASNEGWSSYEQYF
v_gene: TRBV7-2; CDR3aa: CASSLTTGGWGYTF
v_gene: TRBV18; CDR3aa: CARSEWTGGEYEQYF
v_gene: TRBV2; CDR3aa: CASSFDGTNEKLFF
v_gene: TRBV9; CDR3aa: CASSSGTSLGGQYF
v_gene: TRBV7-2; CDR3aa: CASSFTSGAKNIQYF
v_gene: TRBV18; CDR3aa: CASSPPLAGPEQFF
v_gene: TRBV11-2; CDR3aa: CASSLLGRETQYF
v_gene: TRBV28; CDR3aa: CASRVAQGAGYTF
v_gene: TRBV11-3; CDR3aa: CASSLDSTRAYEQYF
v_gene: TRBV7-3; CDR3aa: CASSPRGGSYEQYF
v_gene: TRBV11-2; CDR3aa: CASSLDQEDIQYF
v_gene: TRBV27; CDR3aa: CASSLTQGVAQYF
v_gene: TRBV18; CDR3aa: CASSQRASTDTQYF
v_gene: TRBV5-1; CDR3aa: CASMEDGGSGNTIYF
v_gene: TRBV5-3; CDR3aa: CASSLAWQPQHF
v_gene: TRBV7-3; CDR3aa: CASSPPPGTSGSSYTGELFF
v_gene: TRBV5-1; CDR3aa: CASSGRTSPAYEQYF